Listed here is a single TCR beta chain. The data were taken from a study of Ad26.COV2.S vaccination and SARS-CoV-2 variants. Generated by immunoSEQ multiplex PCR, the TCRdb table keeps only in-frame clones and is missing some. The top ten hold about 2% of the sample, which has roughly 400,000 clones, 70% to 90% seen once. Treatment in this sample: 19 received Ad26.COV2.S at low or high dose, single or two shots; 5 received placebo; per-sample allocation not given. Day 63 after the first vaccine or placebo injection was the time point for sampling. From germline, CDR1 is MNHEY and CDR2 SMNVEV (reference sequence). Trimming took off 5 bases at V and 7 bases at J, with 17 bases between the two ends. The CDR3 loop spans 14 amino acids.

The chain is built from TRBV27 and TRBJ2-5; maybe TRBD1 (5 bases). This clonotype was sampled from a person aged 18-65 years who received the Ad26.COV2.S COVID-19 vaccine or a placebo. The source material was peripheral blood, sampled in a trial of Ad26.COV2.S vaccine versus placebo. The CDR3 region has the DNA TGTGCCAGCAGTCCGCGACAGTCCCACGGGACCCAGTACTTC. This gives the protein CASSPRQSHGTQYF.